The sequence of this T cell receptor (beta chain) was determined in a study of blood T cell repertoires in COVID-19. Study summary: COVID-19 samples from acute and convalescent phases originated in the United States, Italy and Spain. T cells, B-cell-depleted T cells, or PBMCs supplied cDNA or gDNA.

The CDR3 consists of 15 residues. The junction had 9 bases not matched to a gene; V was cut back by 7 bases and J by 5 bases. The germline CDR1 and CDR2 sequences are LNHDA and SQIVND (reference sequence). How the authors handled the data: Estimates of nucleated cell counts were drawn from the amplification of reference gene primers. Assay used: immunoSEQ multiplex PCR; TCRdb lists only in-frame clones, some missing. V and J calls and clone size come straight from that table; D and trimming were deduced from the DNA. The table has 150,000 to 200,000 clones, approximately 91% seen once; the top ten hold around 2.3%.

The chain carries TRBV19 and TRBJ1-4; 8 nucleotides match TRBD1. The receptor was derived from a man between 65 and 85 years old with active or convalescent COVID-19. The sequenced sample consisted of peripheral blood. As DNA, the CDR3 is TGTGCCAGTAAAGACGGACAGGGCGAGAATGAAAAACTGTTTTTT. Translation: CASKDGQGENEKLFF.